This is a list of T cell receptor beta chains from one sample in a study of beta chain features in type 1 diabetes. Data came from immunoSEQ multiplex PCR; TCRdb stores just in-frame clones and leaves some out. The data contain roughly 400,000 clones, 9.5% to 10% of them singletons. The sample was central memory CD4+ T cells from blood. The source is a man aged 30 to 45 with type 1 diabetes. Both conserved end residues are trimmed from each CDR3. The order of the fields is V gene, J gene, clone size, CDR3 length, CDR3 protein. Not every row has a clone size; where given, it reads once, few, many or a size class.

TRBV23-1	TRBJ2-7	many	14	ASSQPDRGKVYEQY
TRBV4-3	TRBJ2-2	few	18	ASSQEHGLGGRTNTGELF
TRBV6-6	TRBJ1-1	.	11	ASSFLQETEAF
TRBV25-1	TRBJ2-7	.	13	ASSEFGAGEYEQY
TRBV7-2	TRBJ1-2	few	11	ASSFRREHGYT
TRBV5-4	TRBJ1-2	few	12	ASSQNRGNYGYT
TRBV14	TRBJ2-5	many	12	ASSQDRARETQY
TRBV6-1	TRBJ2-1	few	13	ASSQSPSGRNEQF
TRBV28	TRBJ2-5	many	11	ASSLNTQETQY
TRBV7-9	TRBJ1-2	few	13	ASSFIGQDRYGYT
TRBV28	TRBJ2-3	.	12	ASSGGGSADTQY
TRBV27	TRBJ2-7	few	13	ASSPWGGFSYEQY
TRBV5-1	TRBJ2-1	few	10	ASSLVSNEQF
TRBV6-6	TRBJ1-2	.	13	ASRQPGQGLRGYT
TRBV30	TRBJ1-3	.	12	AWSVRLAINTIY